This T cell receptor (beta chain) was captured in a study of blood T cell repertoires in COVID-19 (dated by TCRdb to 2020 to 2022). As for the study more broadly: Samples from collaborators originated in the United States, Italy and Spain and spanned both the acute and convalescent phases of COVID-19. The dataset comprised deeply sampled blood TCRbeta repertoires from subjects exposed to, actively infected with, or recovered from COVID-19. The samples were drawn from two sources: the first 160 participants of the ongoing ImmuneRACE study, and fewer than 1,500 subjects contributed by 6 global collaborators. The sample metadata nearly always contained a de-identified subject ID, COVID-19 status, age in years and sex. The repertoires were released in a freely available public database meant as a resource for research on the immune response to SARS-CoV-2. Where available, HLA class I and class II types were obtained from metadata supplied by the sample provider rather than from assay-based typing. The material from the prospective study consisted of cDNA or gDNA derived from T cells, B-cell-depleted T cells, or PBMCs.

A word on this clone: Its cognate antigen has yet to be identified. Base qualities are not recorded, but no much larger clone differs from it by a single base.

Relative to germline, V is 4 bases shorter and J is 8 bases shorter, with 8 bases between their ends. Measured from the cysteine to the phenylalanine, the CDR3 is 11 residues long. CDR3 DNA is the only sequence kept; it has 33 bases, read in frame from the first base. Looking up the germline V gene yields CDR1 MNHEY and CDR2 SVGEGT. The immunoSEQ Assay, a bias-controlled multiplex PCR, was used to amplify TCRbeta CDR3 regions from genomic DNA. In the original analysis: Nucleated cell counts per sample were estimated from amplification of reference gene primers within the assay. Sequence reads were collapsed and filtered to measure the absolute abundance of every unique TCRbeta CDR3 rearrangement. For each sample, productive Simpson clonality was calculated by taking the square root of Simpson's diversity index across productive rearrangements. TCRdb carries this immuneACCESS record with in-frame sequences only. Its versions omit some clonotypes, under half of them owing to an unresolved V gene in the studies checked, with the rest unexplained. That table gives V, J and clone size, and the DNA gave D and trimming. The sample yields about 190,000 clones; about 88% were counted once. The ten most abundant clones make up roughly 2% of the sample.

Results the study describes overall, beyond this receptor: The amount of clinical and demographic metadata varied by source and participant and was provided uncurated.

Each collaborating institution followed its own protocols to collect whole blood in K2EDTA tubes. For TCRbeta analysis, collaborators shipped samples in one of three forms: frozen whole blood, isolated PBMCs, or DNA extracted from either of those sample types. The sequence joins TRBV6-2 or TRBV6-3 to TRBJ1-1, with the D gene call left open. This sequence was found in a man between 65 and 85 years old with active or convalescent COVID-19. Sequencing was performed on peripheral blood. The nucleotides read TGTGCCAGCAGTTTTAACAGAGAAGCTTTCTTT. This is translated as CASSFNREAFF.